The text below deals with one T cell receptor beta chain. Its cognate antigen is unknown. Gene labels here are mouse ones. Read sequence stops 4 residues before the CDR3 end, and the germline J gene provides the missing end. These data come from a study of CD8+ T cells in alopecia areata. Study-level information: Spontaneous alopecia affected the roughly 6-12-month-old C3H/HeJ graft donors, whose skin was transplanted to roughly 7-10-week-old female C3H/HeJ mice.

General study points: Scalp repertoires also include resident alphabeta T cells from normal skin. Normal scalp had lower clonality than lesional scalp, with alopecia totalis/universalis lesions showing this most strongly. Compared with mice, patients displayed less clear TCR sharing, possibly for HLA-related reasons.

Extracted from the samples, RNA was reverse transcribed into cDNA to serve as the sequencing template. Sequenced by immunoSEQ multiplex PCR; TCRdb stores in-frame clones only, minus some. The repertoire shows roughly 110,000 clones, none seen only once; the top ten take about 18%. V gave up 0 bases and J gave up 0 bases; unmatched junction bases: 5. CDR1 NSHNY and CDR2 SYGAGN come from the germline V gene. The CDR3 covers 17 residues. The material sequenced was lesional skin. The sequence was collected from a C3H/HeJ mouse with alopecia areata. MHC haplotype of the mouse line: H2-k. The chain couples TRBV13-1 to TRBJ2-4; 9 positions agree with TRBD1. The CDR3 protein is CASSDAGQGWSQNTLYF. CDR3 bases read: TGTGCCAGCAGTGATGCTGGACAGGGGTGGAGTCAAAAC.